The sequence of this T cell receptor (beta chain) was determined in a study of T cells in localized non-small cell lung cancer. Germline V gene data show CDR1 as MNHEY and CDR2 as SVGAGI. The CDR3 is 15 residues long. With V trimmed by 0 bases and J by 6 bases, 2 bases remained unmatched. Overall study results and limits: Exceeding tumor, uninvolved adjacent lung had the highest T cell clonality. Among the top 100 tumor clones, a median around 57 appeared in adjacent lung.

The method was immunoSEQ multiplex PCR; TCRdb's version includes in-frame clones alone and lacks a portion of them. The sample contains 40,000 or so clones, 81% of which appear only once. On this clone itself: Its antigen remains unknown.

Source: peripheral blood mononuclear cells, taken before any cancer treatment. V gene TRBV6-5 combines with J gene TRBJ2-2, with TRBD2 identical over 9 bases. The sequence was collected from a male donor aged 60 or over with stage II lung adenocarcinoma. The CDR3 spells CASSYSAGGAGELFF. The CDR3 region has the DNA TGTGCCAGCAGTTACTCAGCGGGAGGCGCCGGGGAGCTGTTTTTT.